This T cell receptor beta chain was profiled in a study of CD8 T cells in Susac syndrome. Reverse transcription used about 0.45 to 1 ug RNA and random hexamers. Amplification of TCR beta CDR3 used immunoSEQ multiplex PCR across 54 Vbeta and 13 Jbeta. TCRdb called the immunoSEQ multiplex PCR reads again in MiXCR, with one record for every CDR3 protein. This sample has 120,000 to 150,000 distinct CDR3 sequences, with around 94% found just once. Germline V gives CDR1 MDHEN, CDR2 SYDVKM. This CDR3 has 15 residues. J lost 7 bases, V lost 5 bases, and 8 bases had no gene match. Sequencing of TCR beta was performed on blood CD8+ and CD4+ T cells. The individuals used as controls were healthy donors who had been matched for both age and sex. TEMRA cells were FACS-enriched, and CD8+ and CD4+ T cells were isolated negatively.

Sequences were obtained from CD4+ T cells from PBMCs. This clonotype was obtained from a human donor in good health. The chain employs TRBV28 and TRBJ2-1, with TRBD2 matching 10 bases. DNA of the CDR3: TGTGCCAGCAGTCCCCGGGGTAGCGGGAGGAATGAGCAGTTCTTC. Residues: CASSPRGSGRNEQFF.